These 26 T cell receptor beta chains were all obtained from the same sample, sequenced in a study of blood T cell repertoires in COVID-19 (dated by TCRdb to about 2020). Library prep was done by the immunoSEQ multiplex PCR assay. TCRdb re-hosts the immuneACCESS table, in-frame sequences only. Its copies lack some clones; in the studies checked, an unresolved V gene accounts for under half of them, and the cause for the rest is not known. The sample profile shows approximately 240,000 clones; 90% to 95% of them were found once. The top ten hold about 1.9% of the sample. The source material was PBMCs or T cells enriched from blood (not recorded which). The receptors come from a woman between 18 and 29 years old who had recovered from COVID-19.

This clone was detected once. V gene TRBV4-1 combines with J gene TRBJ2-5, with 11 positions matching TRBD2. Germline V CDR1 and CDR2: MGHRA, YSYEKL. With V trimmed by 3 bases and J by 4 bases, 22 bases remained unmatched. The CDR3 is 21 residues long. The CDR3 is CASSHGGFFPILAGDSETQYF. The DNA of the CDR3 is TGCGCCAGCAGCCACGGGGGCTTCTTTCCCATACTAGCGGGAGATTCAGAGACCCAGTACTTC.

This clone was recorded only once. The rearrangement links TRBV7-3 to TRBJ2-1; TRBD2 is a possible D gene (5 bases). Between the trimmed V and J ends, which lost 5 bases and 3 bases, there was a span of 17 bases. Germline V gives CDR1 SGHTA, CDR2 FQGTGA. The CDR3 totals 16 residues. Here the CDR3 reads CASSRSAGLDYNEQFF. CDR3 nucleotide sequence: TGTGCCAGCAGCCGTTCCGCGGGTCTTGACTACAATGAGCAGTTCTTC. The entire variable domain, with the rest obtained from reference TRBV7-3 and TRBJ2-1, is as follows: GAGVSQTPSNKVTEKGKYVELRCDPISGHTALYWYRQSLGQGPEFLIYFQGTGAADDSGLPNDRFFAVRPEGSVSTLKIQRTERGDSAVYLCASSRSAGLDYNEQFFGPGTRLTVL.

This chain joins TRBV27 and TRBJ2-3, with 7 bases identical to TRBD2. Germline CDR1 is MNHEY and CDR2 is SMNVEV (reference sequence). This CDR3 is built from 15 residues. J lost 2 bases, V lost 5 bases, and 7 bases had no gene match. In DNA form, the CDR3 reads TGTGCCAGCAGTCCTACGACTAGCCTCACAGATACGCAGTATTTT. Translated: CASSPTTSLTDTQYF.

The sample holds a few counts of this clone. The chain carries TRBV19 and TRBJ1-2, with 11 bases identical to TRBD1. From germline, CDR1 is LNHDA and CDR2 SQIVND (reference sequence). CDR3 size: 14 residues. The ends lost 5 bases at V and 7 bases at J; junction bases unmatched: 6. CDR3 amino acids: CASSPGQGAGGYTF. As DNA, the CDR3 is TGTGCCAGTAGTCCCGGACAGGGGGCAGGTGGCTACACCTTC.

This sequence joins TRBV7-8 and TRBJ1-1, with no clear D. This CDR3 is built from 16 residues. CDR1 and CDR2 from the germline V gene are SGHVS and FQNEAQ. The germline V and J ends were trimmed by 2 bases and 0 bases, with 13 bases remaining between them. The DNA of the CDR3 is TGTGCCAGCAGCTTACCCTCGACAAAAGTGAACACTGAAGCTTTCTTT. This encodes CASSLPSTKVNTEAFF.

The chain employs TRBV2 and TRBJ1-2; 7 nucleotides line up with TRBD1. Trimming removed 1 base from V and 4 bases from J; junction bases left unmatched: 3. The germline V gene has CDR1 SNHLY and CDR2 FYNNEI. This CDR3 comprises 14 residues. CDR3 protein: CASSEGGTVYGYTF. In nucleotides, the CDR3 is TGTGCCAGCAGTGAAGGGGGGACAGTCTATGGCTACACCTTC.

The gene calls are TRBV21-1 and TRBJ2-1; the table's D call TRBD1 went unverified against the DNA. TRBV21-1 is shown as a pseudogene. This CDR3 region has 16 residues. The CDR3 is CASSKASGGYRNEQFF. The DNA of the CDR3 is TGTGCCAGCAGCAAAGCCTCAGGGGGGTATCGGAATGAGCAGTTCTTC.

In regard to this clone: At one end, the junction sequence differs from germline, possibly due to a read error. J is TRBJ1-2 and V is TRBV4-1; 7 bases line up with TRBD1. From germline, CDR1 is MGHRA and CDR2 YSYEKL. The CDR3 runs to 12 residues. CDR3 residues: CASSQASGTEVF. CDR3 coding DNA: TGCGCCAGCAGCCAAGCCTCCGGGACAGAGGTTTTC.

The chain is built from TRBV5-4 and TRBJ1-2, with 7 bases fitting TRBD1. Looked up from germline, CDR1 is SGHNT and CDR2 is YYREEE (reference sequence). This CDR3 is 15 amino acids long. V gave up 1 base and J gave up 4 bases; unmatched junction bases: 7. CDR3 in amino acids: CASSLRDSFLYGYTF. CDR3 nucleotide sequence: TGTGCCAGCAGCTTGAGGGACAGTTTTCTCTATGGCTACACCTTC.

This clone has a handful of counts. This sequence joins TRBV7-2 and TRBJ1-2, with unresolved D. CDR3 length: 13 amino acids. The V gene's germline CDR1 is SGHTA and CDR2 FQGNSA. Trimming cost V 5 bases and J 4 bases, with 11 bases left between them. The CDR3 DNA is TGTGCCAGCAGCCCTGGACGGGGCTATGGCTACACCTTC. Translation gives CASSPGRGYGYTF.

The J gene is TRBJ2-7, the V gene TRBV13; maybe TRBD1 (6 bases). The germline V gene encodes CDR1 PRHDT and CDR2 FYEKMQ (reference sequence). Trimming took off 0 bases at V and 3 bases at J, with 12 bases between the two ends. This CDR3 has 15 amino acids. DNA of the CDR3: TGTGCCAGCAGCTTAGGGAACAGGGAGAACTACGAGCAGTACTTC. Translation: CASSLGNRENYEQYF.

This chain connects TRBV10-3 to TRBJ1-2; possibly TRBD1 for D (5 bases). The length of the CDR3 is 14 residues. Trimming left V 4 bases short and J 4 bases short, with 13 bases between. Germline assignment: CDR1 ENHRY and CDR2 SYGVKD. CDR3 protein: CAISGAGRIYGYTF. In nucleotides, the CDR3 is TGTGCCATCAGTGGGGCGGGACGGATCTATGGCTACACCTTC.

The V and J genes are TRBV7-2 and TRBJ1-2, with unresolved D. In germline, CDR1 is SGHTA, CDR2 FQGNSA. The ends were cut back, 4 bases at V and 8 bases at J, with 8 bases in the middle. This CDR3 contains 11 residues. This CDR3 reads CASSSYTGYTF. For the CDR3, the DNA is TGTGCCAGCAGCTCATACACCGGCTACACCTTC.

This clone was seen once. The DNA of the CDR3 is TGTGCCAGCAGCTTAGAACTTCCCGTAGCTTTCTTT. Translated: CASSLELPVAFF. This chain links TRBV7-9 with TRBJ1-1; unclear D gene. In germline, CDR1 is SEHNR, CDR2 FQNEAQ (reference sequence). The CDR3 loop spans 12 amino acids. V lost 1 base and J 10 bases, leaving 10 bases between the germline ends.

The V call is TRBV24-1, the J call TRBJ2-1; 9 nucleotides match TRBD2. CDR1 KGHDR and CDR2 SFDVKD come from the germline V gene. V dropped 1 base and J dropped 8; count of bases not matched to a gene: 8. This CDR3 comprises 16 residues. The CDR3 region is CATSDFYSGRLDEQFF. The CDR3 nucleotides read TGTGCCACCAGTGATTTTTATAGCGGGAGATTAGATGAGCAGTTCTTC.

The genes are TRBV6-5 and TRBJ2-7; a possible D gene is TRBD2 (6 bases). V dropped 4 bases and J dropped 3 bases, with 13 bases sitting between them. The CDR3 is 14 residues long. The germline gives CDR1 MNHEY, CDR2 SVGAGI. DNA of the CDR3: TGTGCCAGCAGTTCGACGGGAGACCTCTACGAGCAGTACTTC. Its translation: CASSSTGDLYEQYF.

J is TRBJ1-3 and V is TRBV28; 7 bases map to TRBD1. The CDR3 is 15 residues long. Looked up from germline, CDR1 is MDHEN and CDR2 is SYDVKM. The trim removed 5 bases at V and 0 bases at J, leaving 4 bases unmatched. As DNA, the CDR3 is TGTGCCAGCAGTCCTACAGGGGACTCTGGAAACACCATATATTTT. Residues: CASSPTGDSGNTIYF.

The table lists this clone with a few counts. The chain carries TRBV4-1 and TRBJ2-2, with D unclear. Deletions cut 4 bases from V and 2 bases from J, with 14 bases between. This CDR3 spans 16 amino acids. The V gene's germline CDR1 is MGHRA and CDR2 YSYEKL. CDR3 bases: TGCGCCAGCAGCCCCCGGCTAGAAGGTAACACCGGGGAGCTGTTTTTT. It specifies CASSPRLEGNTGELFF.

This clone was recorded a few times. The genes are TRBV19 and TRBJ1-5, with 10 bases identical to TRBD1. This CDR3 comprises 15 residues. Germline V gene lookup returns CDR1 LNHDA and CDR2 SQIVND (reference sequence). With V trimmed by 6 bases and J by 7 bases, 9 bases remained unmatched. CDR3 residues: CASSMGDRGDQPQHF. The CDR3 nucleotides read TGTGCCAGTAGCATGGGGGACAGGGGAGACCAGCCCCAGCATTTT.

The chain has TRBV5-1 and TRBJ2-7; 7 nucleotides line up with TRBD2. CDR1 and CDR2 (germline): SGHRS, YFSETQ. With 3 bases clipped from V and 4 bases from J, the junction kept 13 bases outside the gene matches. The CDR3 length is 16 residues. The chain's CDR3 is CASSWKGTTKIYEQYF. CDR3 nucleotide sequence: TGCGCCAGCAGCTGGAAGGGGACTACCAAAATTTACGAGCAGTACTTC.

This chain joins TRBV9 and TRBJ2-5; 7 bases line up with TRBD2. V was clipped by 3 bases and J by 0 bases; unmatched bases: 11. This CDR3 contains 17 residues. Germline CDR1 and CDR2: SGDLS and YYNGEE. CDR3 residues: CASSDPQLANHQETQYF. The DNA of the CDR3 is TGTGCCAGCAGCGACCCTCAACTAGCGAACCACCAAGAGACCCAGTACTTC.

This clone appeared once. CDR3 region: CASSESAYPYNSPLHF. The DNA for the CDR3 is TGCGCCAGCAGTGAGTCTGCGTATCCCTATAATTCACCCCTCCACTTT. The chain recombines TRBV10-1 with TRBJ1-6, with D unclear. V was pared by 0 bases and J by 2 bases, with 8 bases between. The CDR3 is 16 residues long. Germline assignment: CDR1 WNHNN and CDR2 SYGVQD (reference sequence).

V usage is TRBV5-1 and J usage is TRBJ1-2; no clear D gene. CDR1 and CDR2 from the germline V gene are SGHRS and YFSETQ. CDR3 length: 13 amino acids. Trimming stripped 1 base from V and 6 bases from J, with 10 bases between. CDR3 amino acids: CASSLSGMDGYTF. The DNA of the CDR3 is TGCGCCAGCAGCTTGTCGGGGATGGATGGCTACACCTTC.

The chain links TRBV4-3 to TRBJ1-2; 10 bases agree with TRBD1. Per the germline V gene, CDR1 is LGHNA and CDR2 is YSLEER. The CDR3 contains 15 residues. V lost 0 bases to trimming and J lost 7 bases; unmatched junction nucleotides: 5. CDR3 DNA sequence: TGCGCCAGCAGCCAAGAGGACAGGGGGTCAGGTGGCTACACCTTC. This sequence encodes CASSQEDRGSGGYTF.

V gene TRBV11-2 combines with J gene TRBJ2-1, with D possibly TRBD2 on 6 matching bases. Trimming pared 1 base from V and 7 bases from J, leaving 8 bases between. CDR3 length: 13 residues. Germline lookup yields CDR1 SGHAT and CDR2 FQNNGV. The CDR3 loop is CASSLAAGNEQFF. Written as DNA, the CDR3 is TGTGCCAGCAGCTTAGCCGCGGGAAATGAGCAGTTCTTC.

The genes are TRBV13 and TRBJ1-3; maybe TRBD1 (5 bases). Trimming removed 6 bases from V and 0 bases from J, with 15 bases in between. This CDR3 is built from 16 residues. Germline CDR1 and CDR2: PRHDT and FYEKMQ (reference sequence). CDR3 sequence: CASRKGTGPSGNTIYF. The CDR3 DNA reads as TGTGCCAGCAGGAAAGGTACAGGTCCCTCTGGAAACACCATATATTTT. The full variable domain, completed using reference TRBV13 and TRBJ1-3, is AAGVIQSPRHLIKEKRETATLKCYPIPRHDTVYWYQQGPGQDPQFLISFYEKMQSDKGSIPDRFSAQQFSDYHSELNMSSLELGDSALYFCASRKGTGPSGNTIYFGEGSWLTVV.